The rows below give T cell receptor beta chains drawn from one sample of a study of blood T cells in healthy people across ages. TCRdb reprocessed the 5' RACE reads with MiXCR, giving one entry per CDR3 protein. The sample lists around 1.5 million distinct CDR3 sequences, around 55% occurring once. Sequencing was carried out using blood. These receptors were obtained from a man aged 18 to 30 in good health. CDR3s include the opening cysteine and the closing phenylalanine or tryptophan.

V: TRBV4-1; J: TRBJ2-5; CDR3: CASSQSGTPETQYF
V: TRBV11-2; J: TRBJ1-2; CDR3: CASSSTGQFGYTF
V: TRBV6-1; J: TRBJ2-2; CDR3: CASSLHPGQERGGELFF
V: TRBV24-1; J: TRBJ2-1; CDR3: CATSDPGGNEQFF
V: TRBV24-1; J: TRBJ2-3; CDR3: CATSGRLDVGFADTQYF
V: TRBV10-3; J: TRBJ2-1; CDR3: CAISSGTSFDEQFF
V: TRBV4-3; J: TRBJ2-1; CDR3: CASSQVNSREQFF
V: TRBV7-2; J: TRBJ2-1; CDR3: CASSLLSSGTYNEQFF
V: TRBV29-1; J: TRBJ2-1; CDR3: CSVNPVYNEQFF
V: TRBV11-2; J: TRBJ2-7; CDR3: CASSHRRGSSYEQYF
V: TRBV7-9; J: TRBJ1-4; CDR3: CASSPTDRFSGNEKLFF
V: TRBV12-3/TRBV12-4; J: TRBJ2-1; CDR3: CASSFTFSGNEQFF
V: TRBV12-5; J: TRBJ2-2; CDR3: CASGWVGGMHTGELFF
V: TRBV3-1; J: NA; CDR3: CASSPTSASVGETQYF
V: TRBV24-1; J: TRBJ2-1; CDR3: CATSPDIYNEQFF
V: TRBV14; J: TRBJ2-1; CDR3: CASSLSESGPNEQFF
V: TRBV11-2; J: TRBJ2-7; CDR3: CASSRLQGRGVYEQYF
V: TRBV5-6; J: TRBJ1-2; CDR3: CASSLNWENYGYTF
V: TRBV12-3/TRBV12-4; J: TRBJ2-7; CDR3: CASSSRGTGGEQYF
V: TRBV4-1; J: TRBJ1-1; CDR3: CASSQDGATWKGTEAFF
V: TRBV29-1; J: TRBJ1-1; CDR3: CSADGLTEAFF
V: TRBV27; J: TRBJ2-3; CDR3: CASSPLRQGDYVPTDTQYF
V: TRBV20-1; J: TRBJ2-1; CDR3: CSARDSFGSSYNEQFF
V: TRBV4-1; J: TRBJ2-1; CDR3: CASSLGAGGPGSEQFF
V: TRBV12-3/TRBV12-4; J: TRBJ2-1; CDR3: CASSLGTSYEQFF
V: TRBV20-1; J: TRBJ2-7; CDR3: CSATHRDRVHEQYF
V: TRBV29-1; J: TRBJ2-6; CDR3: CSVDSGAGANVLTF
V: TRBV20-1; J: TRBJ1-4; CDR3: CSAYPMVGATNEKLFF
V: TRBV29-1; J: TRBJ2-7; CDR3: CSVEHADSEGDYEQYF
V: TRBV29-1; J: TRBJ1-1; CDR3: CSVEAENTEAFF
V: TRBV29-1; J: TRBJ2-7; CDR3: CSVGVGTTLRGSYEQYF
V: TRBV27; J: TRBJ2-7; CDR3: CASSYQGSYYEQYF
V: TRBV7-8; J: TRBJ1-5; CDR3: CASSLELHSNQPQHF
V: TRBV10-2; J: TRBJ2-7; CDR3: CASRKEPYEQYF
V: TRBV6-1; J: TRBJ2-2; CDR3: CATHGENTGELFF
V: TRBV27; J: TRBJ2-3; CDR3: CASSLVRGGPDTQYF
V: TRBV5-4; J: TRBJ2-3; CDR3: CASSRDAGASTDTQYF
V: TRBV4-1; J: TRBJ2-2; CDR3: CASSPRYGSPNTGELFF
V: TRBV12-3/TRBV12-4; J: TRBJ1-5; CDR3: CASSLPTPNQPQHF
V: TRBV7-2; J: TRBJ1-2; CDR3: CASSLKSDSPIVNYGYTF
V: TRBV6-1; J: TRBJ2-1; CDR3: CASGISYNEQFF
V: TRBV9; J: TRBJ2-7; CDR3: CVSSVDEDSSSYEQYF
V: TRBV7-2; J: TRBJ2-3; CDR3: CASSLGQGYDTQYF
V: TRBV12-3/TRBV12-4; J: TRBJ2-2; CDR3: CASEGRTGELFF
V: TRBV4-3; J: TRBJ2-7; CDR3: CASSQDLRGYSYEQYF
V: TRBV7-9; J: TRBJ2-3; CDR3: CASRPGLGLGDAQYF
V: TRBV7-2; J: TRBJ2-1; CDR3: CASSSLAETAYNEQFF
V: TRBV4-2; J: TRBJ2-5; CDR3: CASSQERGREQYF